The 32 T cell receptor beta chains in this list originate from one sample, sequenced in a study of blood T cells in healthy people across ages. Using a J-beta primer mix together with a sample-barcoded 5' primer, a second PCR was run for 7 to 11 cycles. Each CDR3 protein is one row after TCRdb ran MiXCR on the 5' RACE reads. The sample shows 800,000 to 1,300,000 distinct CDR3 sequences, about 23% of them seen only once. This sample also appeared in a second study, on T cells of mothers and their children.

The sample was blood. The receptors shown here come from a girl aged 2-10 years in good health.

This clonotype occurred a few times. The CDR3 sequence: CASSLSRTSVETQYF. The CDR3 coding sequence is TGTGCCAGCAGCTTATCCCGGACTAGCGTGGAGACCCAGTACTTC. The chain has TRBV7-3 and TRBJ2-5; TRBD2 matches at 9 bases. Trimming removed 2 bases from V and 5 bases from J; junction bases left unmatched: 6. Germline assignment: CDR1 SGHTA and CDR2 FQGTGA. The CDR3 loop spans 15 amino acids.

Only a few counts were recorded for this clonotype. The V call is TRBV9, the J call TRBJ2-3; 9 bases match TRBD1. The CDR3 has 16 residues. Germline CDR1 and CDR2: SGDLS and YYNGEE. Unmatched junction bases numbered 4, after V lost 0 bases and J lost 2 bases. CDR3 sequence (DNA): TGTGCCAGCAGCGTAGAGGTACAGGGGGCCACAGATACGCAGTATTTT. Translation gives CASSVEVQGATDTQYF.

The chain uses TRBV5-5 and TRBJ1-3, with unresolved D. The germline gives CDR1 SGHKS, CDR2 YYEKEE (reference sequence). This CDR3 has 13 amino acids. V lost 1 base, J lost 8 bases, and 10 bases lay in between. The CDR3 is CASSLLIGHTIYF. The DNA of the CDR3 is TGTGCCAGCAGCTTGCTTATTGGGCACACCATATATTTT.

The chain combines TRBV29-1 with TRBJ2-5; D remains unclear. The CDR3 length is 12 residues. The V and J ends lost 2 bases and 7 bases respectively, with 11 bases between them. In germline, CDR1 is SQVTM, CDR2 ANQGSEA. CDR3: CSVETRPGTQYF. CDR3 sequence (DNA): TGCAGCGTTGAAACTCGCCCCGGGACCCAGTACTTC.

V gene TRBV12-3 or TRBV12-4 combines with J gene TRBJ2-2, with a possible D match to TRBD2 (6 bases). There are 15 residues in the CDR3. Trimming removed 6 bases at V and 5 bases at J, with 16 bases between. CDR3 nucleotide sequence: TGTGCCAGCAGGCGACCTGTGGGGGGTACCGGGGAGCTGTTTTTT. It translates to CASRRPVGGTGELFF.

The chain couples TRBV27 to TRBJ2-7; 7 bases match TRBD1. CDR3 length: 13 amino acids. Germline lookup yields CDR1 MNHEY and CDR2 SMNVEV (reference sequence). V shed 8 bases and J 4 bases; nucleotides not matched to a gene: 8. The CDR3: CASGRDSGYEQYF. The CDR3, as DNA: TGTGCCAGCGGACGGGACAGTGGGTACGAGCAGTACTTC.

As concerns this clonotype: One end of the junction fails to match germline, which may point to a read error. The CDR3 coding sequence is TGCGCCACAAAAGCGGGAGCGGGCACAGATCCGCAGTATTTT. Its translation is CATKAGAGTDPQYF. V gene TRBV5-1 combines with J gene TRBJ2-3; 8 positions agree with TRBD2. Germline V gives CDR1 SGHRS, CDR2 YFSETQ. This CDR3 spans 14 amino acids.

The chain couples TRBV5-1 to TRBJ2-5; TRBD1 aligns across 8 bases. The CDR3 has 16 residues. V was pared by 1 base and J by 5 bases, with 10 bases of the junction left unmatched. Germline CDR1 reads SGHRS; CDR2 reads YFSETQ. The CDR3 loop is CASSLTGQGMGETQYF. For the CDR3, the DNA is TGCGCCAGCAGCTTGACCGGACAGGGTATGGGGGAGACCCAGTACTTC.

In its sample, this clonotype was seen many times. The J gene is TRBJ2-3, the V gene TRBV12-3 or TRBV12-4; D not certain. V was shortened by 7 bases and J by 14 bases, with 19 bases between the two germline ends. The CDR3 runs 12 residues. The CDR3 loop reads CASTISEDGMYF. The CDR3 region has the DNA TGTGCCAGCACCATAAGCGAGGACGGCATGTATTTT.

This clonotype was seen a few times. A single base separates this from a much larger clone, so it may be a read error. The rearrangement joins TRBV9 to TRBJ2-1, with D perhaps TRBD1 (5 bases). Germline V lookup: CDR1 SGDLS, CDR2 YYNGEE. CDR3 length: 12 amino acids. CDR3 in DNA: TGTGCCAGCGGCGTAGACAGTGAGGAGCAGTTCTTC. Protein product: CASGVDSEEQFF.

This clonotype was seen only a few times. The rearrangement links TRBV4-1 to TRBJ1-5; the D gene is possibly TRBD1 (6 bases). Germline values: CDR1 MGHRA, CDR2 YSYEKL. This CDR3 region has 15 residues. The V end lost 0 bases, the J end lost 2 bases, and 8 bases lay between the germline ends. This chain's CDR3 is CASSQDSGGNQPQHF. CDR3 nucleotides: TGCGCCAGCAGCCAAGATTCAGGGGGCAATCAGCCCCAGCATTTT.

This clonotype appeared a few times. This rearrangement joins TRBV25-1 to TRBJ2-5; TRBD1 aligns across 7 bases. The DNA end is a closer match to TRBJ2-7, so the J assignment may be wrong. This CDR3 region has 16 residues. CDR1 MGHDK and CDR2 SYGVNS come from the germline V gene. CDR3 loop: CASSDGWTGGMDEQYF. The CDR3 coding sequence is TGTGCCAGCAGTGATGGATGGACAGGAGGTATGGACGAGCAGTACTTC.

This clonotype was observed a handful of times. The chain links TRBV29-1 to TRBJ2-7; TRBD1 aligns across 9 bases. With V trimmed by 6 bases and J by 6 bases, 15 bases remained unmatched. The CDR3 runs 15 residues. Germline V CDR1 and CDR2: SQVTM, ANQGSEA. Here the CDR3 DNA reads TGCAGCGTGGGCATTAGACAGGGGGGTTCTGGCGAGCAGTACTTC. Translating gives CSVGIRQGGSGEQYF.

The V call is TRBV29-1, the J call TRBJ2-1; the D gene is possibly TRBD2 (5 bases). Germline lookup yields CDR1 SQVTM and CDR2 ANQGSEA. Trimming removed 4 bases from V and 8 bases from J, with 12 bases in between. The CDR3 spans 12 residues. The CDR3 region has the DNA TGCAGCGTTGGCGGGTTGTTCGATGAGCAGTTCTTC. Amino acid sequence: CSVGGLFDEQFF.

The rearrangement links TRBV29-1 to TRBJ2-5; D gene uncertain. Trimming shortened V by 0 bases and J by 5 bases, and 13 bases separated the two germline ends. Germline V gene data show CDR1 as SQVTM and CDR2 as ANQGSEA. The CDR3 covers 14 residues. The CDR3 DNA follows: TGCAGCGTTGAAGAGGAGTTTACCAGGGAGACCCAGTACTTC. Amino acid sequence: CSVEEEFTRETQYF.

A few counts support this clonotype. This sequence joins TRBV27 and TRBJ2-5, with 8 positions matching TRBD1. The better agreement between TRBJ2-7 and the DNA end casts doubt on the J call. Germline V gene sequence: CDR1 MNHEY, CDR2 SMNVEV (reference sequence). The CDR3 consists of 14 residues. The CDR3 nucleotides read TGTGCCAGCAAACAGGGGGAAAACTCCTACGAGCAGTACTTC. Translated: CASKQGENSYEQYF.

This clonotype was observed a few times. The genes are TRBV2 and TRBJ2-7; D possibly corresponds to TRBD2 (6 bases). Germline V lookup: CDR1 SNHLY, CDR2 FYNNEI. The V end lost 7 bases, the J end lost 2 bases, and 18 bases lay between the germline ends. This CDR3 region has 15 residues. The chain's CDR3 is CASNPSRGSTYEQYF. CDR3 bases: TGTGCCAGCAACCCTTCCCGGGGGAGTACCTACGAGCAGTACTTC.

The chain has TRBV20-1 and TRBJ2-1, with TRBD2 matching over 12 bases. Germline V gene data show CDR1 as DFQATT and CDR2 as SNEGSKA (reference sequence). This CDR3 region has 15 residues. The V and J ends lost 1 base and 8 bases, in that order; junction bases with no gene match: 6. The CDR3 spells CSARAPGLAGYEQFF. Written as DNA, the CDR3 is TGCAGTGCTAGAGCGCCGGGACTAGCGGGTTATGAGCAGTTCTTC.

This clonotype came up a few times. Its ends do not fully match the called genes, so a read error is possible. This chain links TRBV7-7 with TRBJ1-2; D is perhaps TRBD1 (5 bases). This CDR3 has 16 residues. Per germline, CDR1 SSHAT and CDR2 FNYEAQ (reference sequence). The CDR3 sequence: CASIPRGPGTDDGYTF. CDR3 DNA sequence: TGTGCTAGCATCCCTCGAGGACCGGGGACCGATGATGGCTACACCTTC.

V is TRBV24-1 and J is TRBJ2-3; D may be TRBD2 (6 bases). Trimming took 3 bases from V and 4 from J, leaving 13 bases between them. Germline-derived CDR1 and CDR2 are KGHDR and SFDVKD. CDR3 size: 15 residues. In DNA form, the CDR3 reads TGTGCCACCAGTGATGCGGGGCTGAGTGCAGATACGCAGTATTTT. Translating it yields CATSDAGLSADTQYF.

This clonotype occurred a few times. The rearrangement uses TRBV18 and TRBJ1-6; D perhaps matches TRBD1 (6 bases). Germline V gives CDR1 KGHSH, CDR2 LQKENI. This CDR3 is 15 amino acids long. Trimming took off 3 bases at V and 9 bases at J, with 15 bases between the two ends. The CDR3 sequence: CASSPTAEGGSPLHF. Here the CDR3 DNA reads TGTGCCAGCTCACCCACGGCTGAAGGGGGTTCACCCCTCCACTTT.

The chain carries TRBV29-1 and TRBJ2-5; D is ambiguous. Judging by the DNA end, TRBJ2-7 fits better; the J call may be wrong. The V gene's germline CDR1 is SQVTM and CDR2 ANQGSEA. The CDR3 is made up of 13 amino acids. The CDR3 here is CSVVPRGYYEQYF. The CDR3 nucleotides read TGCAGCGTTGTCCCCCGAGGCTACTACGAGCAGTACTTC.

The J gene is TRBJ2-7, the V gene TRBV4-3; 7 positions match TRBD1. The CDR3 extends over 14 amino acids. The V segment lost 4 bases and the J segment 2 bases; nucleotides outside the gene matches: 5. Germline V gene lookup returns CDR1 LGHNA and CDR2 YSLEER. The CDR3 reads CASSPGTETYEQYF. Here the CDR3 DNA reads TGCGCCAGCAGCCCCGGGACAGAGACCTACGAGCAGTACTTC.

The chain couples TRBV7-2 to TRBJ1-2; maybe TRBD1 (5 bases). The CDR3 is made up of 13 amino acids. V shed 4 bases and J shed 7 bases, with 13 bases lying between them. CDR1 is SGHTA, CDR2 FQGNSA, per germline. The CDR3 here is CASSSGTFFGYTF. The CDR3 DNA sequence: TGTGCCAGCAGCTCCGGGACTTTTTTTGGCTACACCTTC.

The table lists this clonotype with a few counts. The chain carries TRBV6-2 or TRBV6-3 and TRBJ2-5; D is undetermined. The tail of the sequence fits TRBJ2-1 better, so the J call may be wrong. Germline CDR1 MNHEY, CDR2 SVGEGT. The CDR3 is 13 residues long. The CDR3 nucleotides read TGTGCCAGCAGTTCCCGGAGTTGGGATGAGCAGTTCTTC. Translated, it gives CASSSRSWDEQFF.

This clonotype turned up a few times. V and J are TRBV28 and TRBJ2-2, with 7 bases identical to TRBD1. J was trimmed by 4 bases and V by 5 bases; bases with no gene match: 4. This CDR3 comprises 14 residues. Germline lookup yields CDR1 MDHEN and CDR2 SYDVKM. CDR3 DNA sequence: TGTGCCAGCAGTCTTACAGGGGTCACCGGGGAGCTGTTTTTT. It is translated as CASSLTGVTGELFF.

Comment on this clonotype: Germline and junction disagree at one end, which may indicate a read error. The chain recombines TRBV4-1 with TRBJ2-5; the match to TRBD2 covers 7 bases. Per the germline V gene, CDR1 is MGHRA and CDR2 is YSYEKL. The CDR3 runs to 15 residues. The DNA of the CDR3 is TGCGCCAGCAGCCAGAGCGCCACGGGAGGCGATGAGCGGTTCTTC. This encodes CASSQSATGGDERFF.

The gene calls are TRBV7-3 and TRBJ2-7; 9 nucleotides match TRBD2. Germline CDR1 and CDR2: SGHTA and FQGTGA. The CDR3 spans 15 residues. V shed 3 bases and J 5 bases; nucleotides not matched to a gene: 8. The CDR3 DNA follows: TGTGCCAGCAGCTTCCTAGCGGGAACGTGGGACGAGCAGTACTTC. It is translated as CASSFLAGTWDEQYF.

The V gene is TRBV28, the J gene TRBJ2-7, with 7 bases aligning to TRBD1. CDR1 and CDR2 from the germline V gene are MDHEN and SYDVKM. The length of the CDR3 is 14 residues. After removal of 7 bases from V and 4 bases from J, the junction contained 10 bases not matched to a gene. In DNA form, the CDR3 reads TGTGCCAGCACAGCCTCCGGGACAGTATACGAGCAGTACTTC. As protein: CASTASGTVYEQYF. Together with reference TRBV28 and TRBJ2-7, the CDR3 gives the full variable domain: DVKVTQSSRYLVKRTGEKVFLECVQDMDHENMFWYRQDPGLGLRLIYFSYDVKMKEKGDIPEGYSVSREKKERFSLILESASTNQTSMYLCASTASGTVYEQYFGPGTRLTVT.

This chain joins TRBV3-1 and TRBJ1-2; D gene unclear. Trimming took off 6 bases at V and 5 bases at J, with 19 bases between the two ends. From germline, CDR1 is LGHDT and CDR2 YNNKEL (reference sequence). The CDR3 loop spans 15 amino acids. The CDR3 region is CASSLYFKTPYGYTF. The CDR3 region has the DNA TGTGCCAGCAGTCTCTACTTTAAGACGCCTTATGGCTACACCTTC.

This clonotype was found a few times. The rearrangement uses TRBV18 and TRBJ1-2; no firm D call. Germline lookup yields CDR1 KGHSH and CDR2 LQKENI. V lost 3 bases and J lost 0, with 8 bases in between. The CDR3 consists of 14 residues. The CDR3 here is CASSPPVPNYGYTF. Written as DNA, the CDR3 is TGTGCCAGCTCACCCCCGGTCCCTAACTATGGCTACACCTTC.

Remarks on this clonotype: A junction boundary mismatches the germline segment, possibly from a read error. The V gene is TRBV7-2, the J gene TRBJ2-1; no definite D call. The J call may be faulty, since TRBJ2-7 better matches the DNA end. The CDR3 is made up of 13 amino acids. The germline V gene has CDR1 SGHTA and CDR2 FQGNSA. In nucleotides, the CDR3 is TGTGCCAGCAGCTTAGGTTCCTCCTACAAGCAGTACTTC. Its protein product is CASSLGSSYKQYF.